A single sample is the source of the 32 T cell receptor beta chains below, sequenced in a study of CD8 T cells in ankylosing spondylitis. MiXCR was run by TCRdb on the 5' RACE reads, yielding one entry per CDR3 protein. The sample lists tens of thousands of distinct CDR3 sequences; 6.2% were seen once. Input material: synovial fluid, either unsorted or a sorted T cell fraction (not recorded which). These TCRs come from a male donor with ankylosing spondylitis.

This clonotype has at least ten counts. The chain combines TRBV6-5 with TRBJ1-5; 11 bases line up with TRBD1. This CDR3 is built from 14 residues. CDR1 is MNHEY and CDR2 is SVGAGI in the germline V gene. Trimming cost V 6 bases and J 11 bases; bases outside gene matches: 9. CDR3 nucleotide sequence: TGTGCCAGCAGAAAGGACAGGGGGCTTAGGGCCCAGCATTTT. Its translation: CASRKDRGLRAQHF.

There are many counts of this clonotype. The gene calls are TRBV2 and TRBJ2-3; 16 bases match TRBD2. There are 20 residues in the CDR3. The germline CDR1 and CDR2 sequences are SNHLY and FYNNEI. V lost 6 bases, J lost 2 bases, and 14 bases stayed unmatched. The DNA for the CDR3 is TGTGCCAGCAGGCTTCCGGGACTAGCGGGAGGGCCAAGAGCCACAGATACGCAGTATTTT. The encoded protein is CASRLPGLAGGPRATDTQYF. Full variable domain (remainder filled in from reference TRBV2 and TRBJ2-3): EPEVTQTPSHQVTQMGQEVILRCVPISNHLYFYWYRQILGQKVEFLVSFYNNEISEKSEIFDDQFSVERPDGSNFTLKIRSTKLEDSAMYFCASRLPGLAGGPRATDTQYFGPGTRLTVL.

This clonotype was detected many times. The V gene is TRBV4-1, the J gene TRBJ2-1; TRBD2 matches at 9 bases. This CDR3 has 16 residues. The V and J ends lost 1 base and 10 bases, in that order; junction bases with no gene match: 11. Looked up from germline, CDR1 is MGHRA and CDR2 is YSYEKL. The CDR3: CASSQGRGRVKPEQFF. The DNA of the CDR3 is TGCGCCAGCAGCCAAGGGCGCGGGAGGGTCAAACCAGAGCAGTTCTTC.

This clonotype showed up just a few times. The chain joins TRBV28 to TRBJ1-2; 7 nucleotides align to TRBD1. With 1 base clipped from V and 8 bases from J, the junction kept 16 bases outside the gene matches. Germline-derived CDR1 and CDR2 are MDHEN and SYDVKM. The CDR3 is 17 residues long. CDR3: CASSLLGQNSLSRGYTF. DNA of the CDR3: TGTGCCAGCAGTTTATTGGGACAGAACTCTCTAAGTCGGGGCTACACCTTC.

The CDR3 protein is CSADRAYEQYF. The CDR3 DNA sequence: TGCAGTGCCGACAGAGCCTACGAGCAGTACTTC. The rearrangement links TRBV20-1 to TRBJ2-7; a possible D gene is TRBD1 (5 bases). Germline V lookup: CDR1 DFQATT, CDR2 SNEGSKA (reference sequence). The germline V and J ends were trimmed by 6 bases and 2 bases, with 8 bases remaining between them. This CDR3 contains 11 residues.

The chain uses TRBV30 and TRBJ1-2; D is ambiguous. The CDR3 spans 13 residues. The V gene lost 6 bases and the J gene lost 1 base, with 12 bases spanning the gap. The V gene's germline CDR1 is GTSNPN and CDR2 SVGIG (reference sequence). CDR3 in DNA: TGTGCCTGTTCGAGCGTTGGTAACTATGGCTACACCTTC. It yields the protein CACSSVGNYGYTF.

This clonotype was counted many times. The CDR3 reads CASSQLAGAYEQYF. CDR3 nucleotide sequence: TGTGCCAGCAGTCAATTAGCGGGAGCGTACGAGCAGTACTTC. The V call is TRBV28, the J call TRBJ2-7; 9 nucleotides line up with TRBD2. CDR1 and CDR2 from the germline V gene are MDHEN and SYDVKM. The CDR3 loop spans 14 amino acids. V was pared by 5 bases and J by 4 bases, with 6 bases of the junction left unmatched.

This clonotype has at least ten counts. The CDR3 region is CASGVAGVSYNEQFF. The CDR3 region has the DNA TGTGCCAGCGGGGTAGCGGGAGTGTCCTACAATGAGCAGTTCTTC. This sequence joins TRBV7-2 and TRBJ2-1; 9 bases align to TRBD2. Germline V gives CDR1 SGHTA, CDR2 FQGNSA. The CDR3 loop spans 15 amino acids. Trimming at V came to 8 bases and at J to 1 base, leaving 6 bases not matched to a gene.

Remarks on this clonotype: A much larger clonotype is one base distant, so this may be a read error. The chain recombines TRBV6-1 with TRBJ1-5; D call uncertain. The germline V gene has CDR1 MNHNS and CDR2 SASEGT. This CDR3 comprises 14 residues. V was trimmed by 4 bases and J by 6 bases, leaving 13 bases between them. The CDR3 loop reads CASSVNLVSQPQHF. DNA for the CDR3: TGTGCCAGCAGTGTCAATTTAGTTAGTCAGCCCCAGCATTTT.

By share, this clonotype counts as medium-sized (0.01 to 0.1%). This rearrangement joins TRBV20-1 to TRBJ2-1, with D tentatively TRBD2 (5 bases). Germline-derived CDR1 and CDR2 are DFQATT and SNEGSKA (reference sequence). The CDR3 is 12 residues long. DNA for the CDR3: TGCAGCCCTCCCAAGCGGTACAATGAGCAGTTCTTC. Protein sequence: CSPPKRYNEQFF.

This clonotype was counted many times. This chain links TRBV4-2 with TRBJ2-2; D gene uncertain. The CDR3 covers 14 residues. V shed 1 base and J shed 3 bases, with 6 bases lying between them. Germline loops: CDR1 LGHNA, CDR2 YNFKEQ. CDR3 in DNA: TGTGCCAGCAGCCAAGGGCCCCACACCGGGGAGCTGTTTTTT. Translation gives CASSQGPHTGELFF.

This clonotype was seen ten or more times. The chain has TRBV29-1 and TRBJ1-4; tentatively, D is TRBD1 (5 bases). CDR1 and CDR2 (germline): SQVTM, ANQGSEA. Trimming left V 5 bases short and J 8 bases short, with 9 bases between. This CDR3 spans 11 amino acids. The CDR3 sequence: CSVRWTEKLFF. The CDR3 bases are TGCAGCGTTCGGTGGACAGAAAAACTGTTTTTT.

This clonotype came up many times. The chain combines TRBV7-2 with TRBJ1-2; D call uncertain. CDR1 is SGHTA, CDR2 FQGNSA, per germline. Trimming took off 3 bases at V and 4 bases at J, with 15 bases between the two ends. This CDR3 comprises 15 residues. This CDR3 is CASSFGPGLGYGYTF. The CDR3 DNA follows: TGTGCCAGCAGCTTTGGACCCGGACTAGGCTATGGCTACACCTTC.

A few counts support this clonotype. The V and J genes are TRBV11-3 and TRBJ1-2, with TRBD1 matching over 7 bases. V shed 2 bases, J shed 4 bases, and the junction held 7 bases outside the gene matches. Per germline, CDR1 SGHNT and CDR2 YENEEA. The CDR3 contains 15 residues. The CDR3 nucleotides are TGTGCCAGCAGCTTAACCCGACAGGGTACCTATGGCTACACCTTC. This encodes CASSLTRQGTYGYTF.

Many counts were recorded for this clonotype. V usage is TRBV20-1 and J usage is TRBJ2-7, with D hard to call. The CDR3 runs 12 residues. Trimming removed 2 bases from V and 2 bases from J, with 7 bases in between. CDR1 DFQATT and CDR2 SNEGSKA come from the germline V gene (reference sequence). The CDR3 region has the DNA TGCAGTGCTAGACCCCCTCCCTACGAGCAGTACTTC. Protein product: CSARPPPYEQYF.

This clonotype was detected only a few times. The rearrangement joins TRBV7-2 to TRBJ1-6, with 7 positions matching TRBD1. This CDR3 is 14 amino acids long. The germline CDR1 and CDR2 sequences are SGHTA and FQGNSA. Losses at the gene ends were 5 bases for V and 10 bases for J; bases not matched to a gene: 8. This CDR3 reads CASSPRDSVSPLHF. DNA for the CDR3: TGTGCCAGCAGCCCCCGGGACAGTGTCTCACCCCTCCACTTT.

This clonotype is categorized as medium-sized (0.01 to 0.1%). The V call is TRBV25-1, the J call TRBJ2-3, with a tentative D call TRBD1 (6 bases). V was clipped by 4 bases and J by 6 bases, with 11 bases between them. The CDR3 is 13 residues long. The germline gives CDR1 MGHDK, CDR2 SYGVNS. CDR3 sequence reads: CASSGWGLDTQYF. CDR3 DNA: TGTGCCAGCAGTGGATGGGGGCTCGATACGCAGTATTTT.

Many counts were recorded for this clonotype. The rearrangement joins TRBV7-3 to TRBJ2-3; 7 positions match TRBD2. The V segment lost 4 bases and the J segment 4 bases; nucleotides outside the gene matches: 11. Germline CDR1 reads SGHTA; CDR2 reads FQGTGA. This CDR3 has 16 residues. The CDR3 loop reads CASSSTTSRRPDTQYF. CDR3 in DNA: TGTGCCAGCAGCTCAACGACTAGCCGCCGACCAGATACGCAGTATTTT.

The chain combines TRBV5-4 with TRBJ2-2; TRBD1 aligns across 7 bases. The CDR3 covers 15 residues. V gave up 1 base and J gave up 7 bases; unmatched junction bases: 7. Per the germline V gene, CDR1 is SGHNT and CDR2 is YYREEE (reference sequence). The CDR3 nucleotides read TGTGCCAGCAGCTTGATTACCACAGGGGTCGGGGAGCTGTTTTTT. Its translation is CASSLITTGVGELFF.

This clonotype is classed as medium-sized (0.01 to 0.1%). The chain recombines TRBV29-1 with TRBJ2-7, with a possible D match to TRBD2 (6 bases). Per the germline V gene, CDR1 is SQVTM and CDR2 is ANQGSEA. The CDR3 covers 13 residues. Trimming took 6 bases from V and 6 from J, leaving 18 bases between them. The CDR3 reads CSVRDRDRGEQYF. In nucleotides, the CDR3 is TGCAGCGTGCGGGATCGCGACCGGGGCGAGCAGTACTTC.

This clonotype was counted a few times. The chain has TRBV18 and TRBJ2-2, with D uncertain. The CDR3 extends over 14 amino acids. Trimming took 2 bases from V and 4 from J, leaving 8 bases between them. Germline CDR1 KGHSH, CDR2 LQKENI. DNA of the CDR3: TGTGCCAGCTCACCATCCAAGAGCACCGGGGAGCTGTTTTTT. Its protein product is CASSPSKSTGELFF.

This clonotype was picked up many times. The chain employs TRBV27 and TRBJ2-7; 8 bases map to TRBD1. The trim removed 3 bases at V and 6 bases at J, leaving 4 bases unmatched. Germline lookup yields CDR1 MNHEY and CDR2 SMNVEV (reference sequence). This CDR3 is 13 amino acids long. CDR3 region: CASSFQGAPEQYF. As DNA, the CDR3 is TGTGCCAGCAGTTTTCAGGGGGCGCCCGAGCAGTACTTC.

This clonotype was detected a few times. For the CDR3, the DNA is TGCGCCAGCAGCCAAGAGGCCAGGGGAGGGACAGATACGCAGTATTTT. It is translated as CASSQEARGGTDTQYF. The chain joins TRBV4-3 to TRBJ2-3, with D possibly TRBD2 on 7 matching bases. This CDR3 region has 16 residues. CDR1 and CDR2 (germline): LGHNA, YSLEER. V lost 0 bases and J 3 bases, leaving 13 bases between the germline ends.

There are many counts of this clonotype. The J gene is TRBJ1-5, the V gene TRBV28; D may be TRBD1 (6 bases). Germline CDR1 MDHEN, CDR2 SYDVKM. V lost 10 bases and J lost 6, with 16 bases in between. The CDR3 sequence is 13 residues long. This chain's CDR3 is CATFTGSGQPQHF. The CDR3 DNA reads TGTGCCACCTTCACAGGGTCTGGTCAGCCCCAGCATTTT.

The rearrangement uses TRBV15 and TRBJ1-6; maybe TRBD1 (5 bases). In germline, CDR1 is LNHNV, CDR2 YYDKDF (reference sequence). V shed 0 bases and J shed 9 bases, with 12 bases lying between them. The CDR3 runs to 15 residues. The CDR3 DNA sequence: TGTGCCACCAGCAGAGATCTGGGGGGAGGTTCACCCCTCCACTTT. It translates to CATSRDLGGGSPLHF.

This clonotype has a count of ten or more. The rearrangement uses TRBV4-2 and TRBJ2-1; 11 bases match TRBD1. Germline V gives CDR1 LGHNA, CDR2 YNFKEQ. The ends lost 3 bases at V and 6 bases at J; junction bases unmatched: 19. This CDR3 region has 20 residues. The CDR3 nucleotides are TGTGCCAGCAGCCAGGGGAGGACAGGGGGCTGGAGAGGGGCGGGCAATGAGCAGTTCTTC. Its protein is CASSQGRTGGWRGAGNEQFF.

This clonotype turned up a few times. This chain uses TRBV7-2 with TRBJ2-7; the match to TRBD1 covers 10 bases. The germline V gene encodes CDR1 SGHTA and CDR2 FQGNSA. Unmatched junction bases numbered 5, after V lost 0 bases and J lost 6 bases. CDR3 length: 15 residues. The CDR3 is CASSLAGTGVGEQYF. The CDR3 bases are TGTGCCAGCAGCTTAGCCGGGACAGGGGTTGGCGAGCAGTACTTC.

This clonotype was detected ten times or more. The chain uses TRBV5-6 and TRBJ2-5; D call uncertain. Per germline, CDR1 SGHDT and CDR2 YYEEEE. The CDR3 consists of 14 residues. V was shortened by 0 bases and J by 3 bases, with 9 bases between the two germline ends. CDR3: CASSLVQQEETQYF. Written as DNA, the CDR3 is TGTGCCAGCAGCTTGGTACAGCAGGAAGAGACCCAGTACTTC.

CDR3 in amino acids: CSGRGDRTDTQYF. The CDR3 DNA reads TGCAGTGGGCGAGGGGACCGGACAGATACGCAGTATTTT. The chain combines TRBV20-1 with TRBJ2-3; the D gene could be TRBD1 or TRBD2 (5 bases each). Trimming took 7 bases from V and 3 from J, leaving 14 bases between them. The germline gives CDR1 DFQATT, CDR2 SNEGSKA (reference sequence). CDR3 length: 13 amino acids.

J is TRBJ2-1 and V is TRBV6-4; 13 nucleotides line up with TRBD2. The CDR3 is 16 residues long. In germline, CDR1 is MRHNA, CDR2 SNTAGT. J was trimmed by 8 bases and V by 2 bases; bases with no gene match: 6. Here the CDR3 reads CASSDPTSGRSDEQFF. The DNA of the CDR3 is TGTGCCAGCAGTGACCCGACTAGCGGGAGGTCGGATGAGCAGTTCTTC.

This clonotype has more than one count but fewer than ten. V and J are TRBV7-9 and TRBJ2-6; D not certain. This CDR3 spans 14 amino acids. Trimming shortened V by 1 base and J by 12 bases, and 13 bases separated the two germline ends. Germline CDR1 is SEHNR and CDR2 is FQNEAQ (reference sequence). CDR3 loop: CASSLDGWAAVLTF. In nucleotides, the CDR3 is TGTGCCAGCAGCTTAGACGGTTGGGCGGCCGTCCTGACTTTC.

This clonotype was picked up one time. The chain recombines TRBV19 with TRBJ2-3; D remains ambiguous. The germline V gene has CDR1 LNHDA and CDR2 SQIVND (reference sequence). The CDR3 is 15 amino acids. Trimming pared 5 bases from V and 2 bases from J, leaving 14 bases between. Here the CDR3 DNA reads TGTGCCAGTAGTCTAGGAGTTAACCCCACAGATACGCAGTATTTT. Amino acids: CASSLGVNPTDTQYF.